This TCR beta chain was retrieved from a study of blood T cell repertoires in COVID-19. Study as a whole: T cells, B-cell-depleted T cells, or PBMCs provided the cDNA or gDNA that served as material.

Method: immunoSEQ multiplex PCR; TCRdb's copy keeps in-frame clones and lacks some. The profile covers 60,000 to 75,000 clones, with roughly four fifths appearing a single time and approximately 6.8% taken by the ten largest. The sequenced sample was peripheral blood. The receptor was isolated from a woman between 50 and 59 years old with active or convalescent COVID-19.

The DNA for the CDR3 is TGTGCCAGCTCCGGGACAGGGGATGGCTACACCTTC. Translation: CASSGTGDGYTF. The chain is built from TRBV25-1 and TRBJ1-2; 10 bases fit TRBD1. With 8 bases clipped from V and 6 bases from J, the junction kept 3 bases outside the gene matches. This CDR3 is 12 amino acids long. The V gene's germline CDR1 is MGHDK and CDR2 SYGVNS.